This T cell receptor (beta chain) emerged from a study of blood T cell repertoires in COVID-19. The wider study: T cells, B-cell-depleted T cells, or PBMCs provided the cDNA or gDNA that served as material.

Methods used by the authors: Cell counts per sample came from amplifying reference gene primers. The table came from immunoSEQ multiplex PCR; TCRdb's copy has only in-frame clones and leaves some out. V, J and clone size were drawn from that table, and D and trimming were deduced from the DNA. The sample contains 250,000 or so clones, around 88% of which appear only once. The CDR3 contains 13 residues. Germline lookup yields CDR1 LNHDA and CDR2 SQIVND (reference sequence). Deletions cut 10 bases from V and 7 bases from J, with 17 bases between. The chain couples TRBV19 to TRBJ1-5; D might be TRBD1 (6 bases). The sample consisted of peripheral blood. The receptor's source is a man older than 75 with acute or convalescent COVID-19. The CDR3 DNA reads TGTGCCACCTTTGGACAGATAGGGCAGCCCCAGCATTTT. This translates into CATFGQIGQPQHF.